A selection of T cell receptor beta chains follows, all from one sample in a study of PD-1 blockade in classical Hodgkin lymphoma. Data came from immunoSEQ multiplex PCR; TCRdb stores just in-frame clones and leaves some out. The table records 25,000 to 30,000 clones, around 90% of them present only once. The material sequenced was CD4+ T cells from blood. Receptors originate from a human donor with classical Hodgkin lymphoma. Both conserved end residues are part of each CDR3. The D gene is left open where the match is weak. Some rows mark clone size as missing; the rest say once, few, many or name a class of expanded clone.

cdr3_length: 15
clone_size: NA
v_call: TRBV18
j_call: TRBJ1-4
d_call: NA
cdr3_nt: TGTGCCAGCTCACCAGGGGCGAACTTCAATGAAAAACTGTTTTTT
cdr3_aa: CASSPGANFNEKLFF

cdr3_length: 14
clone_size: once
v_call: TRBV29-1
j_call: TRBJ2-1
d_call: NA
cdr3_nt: TGCAGCGTTAGGACTAGGGGGGGCTACAATGAGCAGTTCTTC
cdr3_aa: CSVRTRGGYNEQFF

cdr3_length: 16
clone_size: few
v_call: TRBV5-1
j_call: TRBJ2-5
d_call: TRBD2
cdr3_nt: TGCGCCAGCAGCGTAAGGACTAGCGGGAGTGGAGAGACCCAGTACTTC
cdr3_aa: CASSVRTSGSGETQYF

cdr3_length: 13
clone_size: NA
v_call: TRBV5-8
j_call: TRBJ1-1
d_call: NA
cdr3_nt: TGTGCCAGCAGCTTTCCCGGAGGCACTGAAGCTTTCTTT
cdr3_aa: CASSFPGGTEAFF

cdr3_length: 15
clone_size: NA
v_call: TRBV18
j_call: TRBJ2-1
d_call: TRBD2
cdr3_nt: TGTGCCAGCTCACCATCGAGCGGGAGTTACAATGAGCAGTTCTTC
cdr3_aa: CASSPSSGSYNEQFF

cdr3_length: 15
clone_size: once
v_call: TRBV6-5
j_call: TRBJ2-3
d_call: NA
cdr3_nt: TGTGCCAGCGGTGGCGGGACCCCTAGCACAGATACGCAGTATTTT
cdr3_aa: CASGGGTPSTDTQYF

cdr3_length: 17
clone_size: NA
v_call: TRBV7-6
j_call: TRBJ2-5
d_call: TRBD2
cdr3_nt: TGTGCCAGCAGCTTAGAGGGGCTAGCGGGAGAGGGGGAGACCCAGTACTTC
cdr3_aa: CASSLEGLAGEGETQYF

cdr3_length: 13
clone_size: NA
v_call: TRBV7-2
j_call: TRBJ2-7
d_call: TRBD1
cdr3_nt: TGTGCCAGCAGCTTGGACAGGAACTACGAGCAGTACTTC
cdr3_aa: CASSLDRNYEQYF

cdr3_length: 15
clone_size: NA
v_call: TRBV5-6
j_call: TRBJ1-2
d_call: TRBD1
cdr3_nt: TGTGCCAGCAGCTTGAGGGACAGAGCGAGGGATGGCTACACCTTC
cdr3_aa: CASSLRDRARDGYTF

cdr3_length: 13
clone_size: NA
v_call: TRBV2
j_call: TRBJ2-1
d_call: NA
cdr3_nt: TGTGCCAGCAGTTTAGGGGGATGGGGAGGGCAGTTCTTC
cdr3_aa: CASSLGGWGGQFF

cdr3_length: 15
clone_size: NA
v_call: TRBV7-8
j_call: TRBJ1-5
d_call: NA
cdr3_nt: TGTGCCAGCAGCTTAGTTGGCGGCAGGGTAGAGCCCCAGCATTTT
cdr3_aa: CASSLVGGRVEPQHF

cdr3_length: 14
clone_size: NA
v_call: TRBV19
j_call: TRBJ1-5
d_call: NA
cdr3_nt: TGTGCCAGTAGCATCAGGGATAGCAATCAGCCCCAGCATTTT
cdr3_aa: CASSIRDSNQPQHF

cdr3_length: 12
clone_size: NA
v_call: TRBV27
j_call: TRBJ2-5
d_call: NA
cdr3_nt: TGTGCCAGCATGTCTCAGGGGGAGACCCAGTACTTC
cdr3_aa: CASMSQGETQYF

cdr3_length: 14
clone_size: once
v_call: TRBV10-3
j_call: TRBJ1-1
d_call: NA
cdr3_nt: TGTGCCATCGGGAGGCGGGGGGGAGACACTGAAGCTTTCTTT
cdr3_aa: CAIGRRGGDTEAFF

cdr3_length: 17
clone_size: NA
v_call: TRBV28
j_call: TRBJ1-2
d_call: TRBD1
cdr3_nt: TGTGCCAGCAGTTTGCATCAGTCAGGGGGCCCTAACTATGGCTACACCTTC
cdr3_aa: CASSLHQSGGPNYGYTF

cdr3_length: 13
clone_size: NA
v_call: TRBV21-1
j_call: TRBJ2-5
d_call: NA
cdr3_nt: TGTGCCAGCAGGGTGTGGGGTCAAGAGACCCAGTACTTC
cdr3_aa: CASRVWGQETQYF

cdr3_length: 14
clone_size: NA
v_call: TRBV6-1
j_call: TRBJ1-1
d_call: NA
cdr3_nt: TGTGCCAGCAGTGACGTACAAATGAACACTGAAGCTTTCTTT
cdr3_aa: CASSDVQMNTEAFF

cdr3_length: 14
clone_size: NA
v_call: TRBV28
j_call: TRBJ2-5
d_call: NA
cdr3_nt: TGTGCCAGCAGTTTACTCCAAGCTGAGGAGACCCAGTACTTC
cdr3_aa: CASSLLQAEETQYF

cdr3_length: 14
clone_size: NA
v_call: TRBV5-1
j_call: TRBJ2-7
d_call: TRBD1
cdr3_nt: TGCGCCAGCAGGACCGGGACAGTGGCCTACGAGCAGTACTTC
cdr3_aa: CASRTGTVAYEQYF

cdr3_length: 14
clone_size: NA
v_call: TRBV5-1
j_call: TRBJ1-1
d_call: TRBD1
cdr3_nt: TGCGCCAGCAGCTGGGAAGGGGGCGCAGGTGAAGCTTTCTTT
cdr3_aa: CASSWEGGAGEAFF

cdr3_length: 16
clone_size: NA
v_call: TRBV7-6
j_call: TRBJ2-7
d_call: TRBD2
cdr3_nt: TGTGCCAGCAGCTCCTCCGGGCTAGCGGGCTCCTACGAGCAGTACTTC
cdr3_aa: CASSSSGLAGSYEQYF

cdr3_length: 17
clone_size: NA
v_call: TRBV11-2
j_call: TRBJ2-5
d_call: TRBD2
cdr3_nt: TGTGCCAGCAGCTTCTTTGGACTAGCGGGAGGGGGGGAGACCCAGTACTTC
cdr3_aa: CASSFFGLAGGGETQYF

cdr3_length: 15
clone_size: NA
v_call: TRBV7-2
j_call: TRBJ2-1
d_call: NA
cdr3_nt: TGTGCCAGCAGCCTGGAGGGCCGTTCCTACAATGAGCAGTTCTTC
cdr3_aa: CASSLEGRSYNEQFF

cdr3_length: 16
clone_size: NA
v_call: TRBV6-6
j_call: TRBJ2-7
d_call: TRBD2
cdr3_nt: TGTGCCAGCAGTTACTCTAGGGTAGCGGGGAGCGGCGAGCAGTACTTC
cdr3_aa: CASSYSRVAGSGEQYF

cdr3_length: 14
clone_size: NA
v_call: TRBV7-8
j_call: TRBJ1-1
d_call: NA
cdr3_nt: TGTGCCAGCAGCTTAGCTTCAGGGAACACTGAAGCTTTCTTT
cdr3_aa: CASSLASGNTEAFF

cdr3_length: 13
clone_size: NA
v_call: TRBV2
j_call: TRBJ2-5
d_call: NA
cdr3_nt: TGTGCCAGCAGTGCTGGGGGGCGTGGGACCCAGTACTTC
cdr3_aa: CASSAGGRGTQYF

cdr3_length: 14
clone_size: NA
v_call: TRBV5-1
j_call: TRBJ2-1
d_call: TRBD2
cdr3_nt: TGCGCCAGCACCTCCGGGGGGACCTACAATGAGCAGTTCTTC
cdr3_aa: CASTSGGTYNEQFF

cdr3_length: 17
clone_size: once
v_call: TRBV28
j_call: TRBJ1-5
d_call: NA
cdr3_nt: TGTGCCAGCAGTTTACTAACCGGGCGGGGGGGAGATCAGCCCCAGCATTTT
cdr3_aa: CASSLLTGRGGDQPQHF

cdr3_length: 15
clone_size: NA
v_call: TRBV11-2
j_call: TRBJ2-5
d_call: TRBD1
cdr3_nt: TGTGCCAGCAGCCCAGCCTTTAGGGGGCCGGAGACCCAGTACTTC
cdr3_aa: CASSPAFRGPETQYF

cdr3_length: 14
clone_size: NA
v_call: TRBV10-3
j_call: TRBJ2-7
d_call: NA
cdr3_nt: TGTGCCATCAGTGACCCCGTTAGGGTCAACGAGCAGTACTTC
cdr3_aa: CAISDPVRVNEQYF

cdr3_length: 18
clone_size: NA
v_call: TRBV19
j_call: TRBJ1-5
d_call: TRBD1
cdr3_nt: TGTGCCAGTAGTGCTGCAGCTTCCGGGACAGGGAACAATCAGCCCCAGCATTTT
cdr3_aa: CASSAAASGTGNNQPQHF

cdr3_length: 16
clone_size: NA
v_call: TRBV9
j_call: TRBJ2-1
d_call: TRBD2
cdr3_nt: TGTGCCAGCAGCGTAGGGGGGACTACCTCCTACAATGAGCAGTTCTTC
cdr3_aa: CASSVGGTTSYNEQFF

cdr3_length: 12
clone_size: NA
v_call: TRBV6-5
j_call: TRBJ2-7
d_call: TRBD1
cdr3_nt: TGTGCCACCAAGGACAGGGCACACGAGCAGTACTTC
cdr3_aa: CATKDRAHEQYF

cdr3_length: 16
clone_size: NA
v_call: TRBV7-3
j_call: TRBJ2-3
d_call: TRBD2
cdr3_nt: TGTGCCAGCAGCATTCGAGCGGGAGGTAGCACAGATACGCAGTATTTT
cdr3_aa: CASSIRAGGSTDTQYF

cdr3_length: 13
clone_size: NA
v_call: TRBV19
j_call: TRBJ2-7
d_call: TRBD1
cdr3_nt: TGTGCCAGTAGTAACGGGGACAGGGACGAGCAGTACTTC
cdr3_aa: CASSNGDRDEQYF

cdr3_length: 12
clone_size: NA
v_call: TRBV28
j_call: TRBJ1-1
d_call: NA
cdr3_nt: TGTGCCAGCAGTTTAGTAGGAACTGAGACTTTCTTT
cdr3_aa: CASSLVGTETFF

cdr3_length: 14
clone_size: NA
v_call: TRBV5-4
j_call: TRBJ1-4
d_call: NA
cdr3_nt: TGTGCCAGCAGCTTGGGTGGGTCTAATGAAAAACTGTTTTTT
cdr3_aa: CASSLGGSNEKLFF

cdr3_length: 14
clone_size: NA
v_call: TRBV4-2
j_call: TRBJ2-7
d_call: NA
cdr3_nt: TGTGCCAGCAGCCAGGGGGGAAACTCCTACGAGCAGTACTTC
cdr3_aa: CASSQGGNSYEQYF

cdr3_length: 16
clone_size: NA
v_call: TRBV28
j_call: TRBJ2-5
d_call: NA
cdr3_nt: TGTGCCAGCAGTTTATGGTCAGGGGCCAGAGGAGAGACCCAGTACTTC
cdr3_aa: CASSLWSGARGETQYF

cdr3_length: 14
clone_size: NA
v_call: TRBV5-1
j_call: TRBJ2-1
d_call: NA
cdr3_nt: TGCGCCAGCAGCTTGGGGGCCCCGTACAATGAGCAGTTCTTC
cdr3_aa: CASSLGAPYNEQFF

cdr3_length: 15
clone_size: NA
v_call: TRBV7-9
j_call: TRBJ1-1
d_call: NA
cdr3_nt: TGTGCCAGCAGCTTATTAGGTCGGAAGAACACTGAAGCTTTCTTT
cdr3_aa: CASSLLGRKNTEAFF

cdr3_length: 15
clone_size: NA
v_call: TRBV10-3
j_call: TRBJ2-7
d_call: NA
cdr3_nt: TGTGCCATCAGTGAGATCGCGGGACCACCCTACGAGCAGTACTTC
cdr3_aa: CAISEIAGPPYEQYF

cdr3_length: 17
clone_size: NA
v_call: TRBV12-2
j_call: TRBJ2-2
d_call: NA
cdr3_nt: TGTGCAAGTCGCTTAGAACCGCGCAGGCCGAACACCGGGGAGCTGTTTTTT
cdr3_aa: CASRLEPRRPNTGELFF

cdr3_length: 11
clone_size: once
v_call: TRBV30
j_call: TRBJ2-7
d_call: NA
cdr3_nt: TGTGCCTGGAGTGTAGCGGACGAGCAGTACTTC
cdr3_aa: CAWSVADEQYF

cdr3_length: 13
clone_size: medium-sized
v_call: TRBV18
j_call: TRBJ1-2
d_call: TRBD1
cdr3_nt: TGTGCCAGCTCACCTGGGACAGACTATGGCTACACCTTC
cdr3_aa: CASSPGTDYGYTF

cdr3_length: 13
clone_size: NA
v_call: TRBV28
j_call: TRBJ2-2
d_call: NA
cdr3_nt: TGTGCCAGCATTCGACGGGACACCGGGGAGCTGTTTTTT
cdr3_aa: CASIRRDTGELFF

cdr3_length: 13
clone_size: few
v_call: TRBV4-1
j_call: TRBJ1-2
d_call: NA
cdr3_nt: TGCGCCAGCAGCCCATCAGGGTACTATGGCTACACCTTC
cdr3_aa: CASSPSGYYGYTF

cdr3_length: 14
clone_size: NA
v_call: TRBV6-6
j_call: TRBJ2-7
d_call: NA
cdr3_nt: TGTGCCAGCAGTCGGGGACGGATTCCCTACGAGCAGTACTTC
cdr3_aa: CASSRGRIPYEQYF

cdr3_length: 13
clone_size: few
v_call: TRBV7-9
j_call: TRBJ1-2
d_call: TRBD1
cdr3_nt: TGTGCCAGCAGCAGGGACAGGGGACGGGGCTACACCTTC
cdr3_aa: CASSRDRGRGYTF

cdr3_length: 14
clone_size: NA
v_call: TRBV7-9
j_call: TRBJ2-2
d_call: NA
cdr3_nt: TGTGCCAGCAGCTTTAATGTGAACACCGGGGAGCTGTTTTTT
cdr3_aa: CASSFNVNTGELFF